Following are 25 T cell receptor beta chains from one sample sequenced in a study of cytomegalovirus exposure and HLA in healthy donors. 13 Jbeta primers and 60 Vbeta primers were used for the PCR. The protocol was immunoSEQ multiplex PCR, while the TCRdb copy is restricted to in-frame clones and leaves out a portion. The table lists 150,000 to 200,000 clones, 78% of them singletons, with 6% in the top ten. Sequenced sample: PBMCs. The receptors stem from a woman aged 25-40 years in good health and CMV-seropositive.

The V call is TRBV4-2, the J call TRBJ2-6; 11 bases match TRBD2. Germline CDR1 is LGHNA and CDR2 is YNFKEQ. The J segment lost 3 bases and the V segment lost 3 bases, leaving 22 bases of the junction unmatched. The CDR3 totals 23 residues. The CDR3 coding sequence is TGTGCCAGCAGCCAGATCCTACCCACCACTACTAGCGGGAGAGACGGTGGGGCCAACGTCCTGACTTTC. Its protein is CASSQILPTTTSGRDGGANVLTF.

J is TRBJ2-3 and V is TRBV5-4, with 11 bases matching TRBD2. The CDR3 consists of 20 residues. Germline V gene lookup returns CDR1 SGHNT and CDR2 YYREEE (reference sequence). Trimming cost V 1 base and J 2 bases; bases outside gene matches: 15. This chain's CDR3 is CASSLRGASGGLLDTDTQYF. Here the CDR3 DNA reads TGTGCCAGCAGCTTGAGGGGGGCTAGCGGGGGGTTATTGGACACAGATACGCAGTATTTT. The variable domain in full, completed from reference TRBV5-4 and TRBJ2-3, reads ETGVTQSPTHLIKTRGQQVTLRCSSQSGHNTVSWYQQALGQGPQFIFQYYREEENGRGNFPPRFSGLQFPNYSSELNVNALELDDSALYLCASSLRGASGGLLDTDTQYFGPGTRLTVL.

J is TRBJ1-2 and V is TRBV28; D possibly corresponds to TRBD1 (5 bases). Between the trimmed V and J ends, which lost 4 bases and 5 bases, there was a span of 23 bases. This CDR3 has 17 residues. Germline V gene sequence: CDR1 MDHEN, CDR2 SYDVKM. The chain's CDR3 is CASSYPDRRGRKYGYTF. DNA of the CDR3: TGTGCCAGCAGTTACCCAGACAGAAGGGGTAGGAAGTATGGCTACACCTTC.

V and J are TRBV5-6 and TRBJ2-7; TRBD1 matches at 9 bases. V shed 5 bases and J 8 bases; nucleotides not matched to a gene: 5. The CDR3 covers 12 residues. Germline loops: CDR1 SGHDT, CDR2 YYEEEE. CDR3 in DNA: TGTGCCAGCAGATCAGGACAGGGGAAGCAGTACTTC. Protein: CASRSGQGKQYF.

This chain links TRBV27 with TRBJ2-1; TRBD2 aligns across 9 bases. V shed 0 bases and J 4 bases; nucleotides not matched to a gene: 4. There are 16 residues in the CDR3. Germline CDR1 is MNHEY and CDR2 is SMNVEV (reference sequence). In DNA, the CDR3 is TGTGCCAGCAGTTTATCTAGCGGGGGCCCTTACAATGAGCAGTTCTTC. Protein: CASSLSSGGPYNEQFF.

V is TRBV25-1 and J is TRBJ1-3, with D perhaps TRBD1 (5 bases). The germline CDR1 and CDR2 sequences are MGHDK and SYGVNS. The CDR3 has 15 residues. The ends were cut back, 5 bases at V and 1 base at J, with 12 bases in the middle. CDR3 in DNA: TGTGCCAGCAGTAAGCAGGGTCTTTCTGGAAACACCATATATTTT. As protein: CASSKQGLSGNTIYF. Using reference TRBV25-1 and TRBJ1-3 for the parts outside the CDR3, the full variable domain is EADIYQTPRYLVIGTGKKITLECSQTMGHDKMYWYQQDPGMELHLIHYSYGVNSTEKGDLSSESTVSRIRTEHFPLTLESARPSHTSQYLCASSKQGLSGNTIYFGEGSWLTVV.

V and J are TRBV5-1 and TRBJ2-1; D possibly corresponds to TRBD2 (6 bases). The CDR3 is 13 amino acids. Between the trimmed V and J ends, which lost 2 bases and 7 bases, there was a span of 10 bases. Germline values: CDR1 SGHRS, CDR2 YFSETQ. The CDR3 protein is CASSLDAGNEQFF. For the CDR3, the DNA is TGCGCCAGCAGCTTAGATGCGGGGAATGAGCAGTTCTTC.

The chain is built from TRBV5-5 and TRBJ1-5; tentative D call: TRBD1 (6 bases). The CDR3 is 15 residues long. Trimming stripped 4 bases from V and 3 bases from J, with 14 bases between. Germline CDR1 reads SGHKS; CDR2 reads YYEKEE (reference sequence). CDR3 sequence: CASSASWDINQPQHF. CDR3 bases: TGTGCCAGCAGCGCTAGCTGGGACATCAATCAGCCCCAGCATTTT. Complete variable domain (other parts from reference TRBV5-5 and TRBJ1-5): DAGVTQSPTHLIKTRGQQVTLRCSPISGHKSVSWYQQVLGQGPQFIFQYYEKEERGRGNFPDRFSARQFPNYSSELNVNALLLGDSALYLCASSASWDINQPQHFGDGTRLSIL.

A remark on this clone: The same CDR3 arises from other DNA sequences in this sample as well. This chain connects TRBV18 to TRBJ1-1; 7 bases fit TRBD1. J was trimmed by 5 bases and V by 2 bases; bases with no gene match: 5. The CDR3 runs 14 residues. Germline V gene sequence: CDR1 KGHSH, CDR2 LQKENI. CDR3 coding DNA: TGTGCCAGCTCACCAGCAGGGGGAGGTACTGAAGCTTTCTTT. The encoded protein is CASSPAGGGTEAFF.

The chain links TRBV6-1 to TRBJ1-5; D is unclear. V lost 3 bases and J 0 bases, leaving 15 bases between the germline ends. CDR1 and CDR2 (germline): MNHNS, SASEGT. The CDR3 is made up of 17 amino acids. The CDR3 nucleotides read TGTGCCAGCAGTGAGAACAGTCTGTACTTTAGCAATCAGCCCCAGCATTTT. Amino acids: CASSENSLYFSNQPQHF.

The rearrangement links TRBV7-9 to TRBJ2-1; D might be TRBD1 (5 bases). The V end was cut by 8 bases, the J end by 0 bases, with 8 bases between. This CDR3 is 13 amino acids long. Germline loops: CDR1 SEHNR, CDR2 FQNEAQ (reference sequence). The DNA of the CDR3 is TGTGCCAGCCGGACAAGCTCCTACAATGAGCAGTTCTTC. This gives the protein CASRTSSYNEQFF.

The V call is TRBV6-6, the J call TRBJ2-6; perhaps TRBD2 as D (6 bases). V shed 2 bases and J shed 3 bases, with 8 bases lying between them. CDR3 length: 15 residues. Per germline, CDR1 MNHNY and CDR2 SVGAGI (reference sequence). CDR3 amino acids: CASSYGGGGANVLTF. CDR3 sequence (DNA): TGTGCCAGCAGTTACGGGGGAGGTGGGGCCAACGTCCTGACTTTC.

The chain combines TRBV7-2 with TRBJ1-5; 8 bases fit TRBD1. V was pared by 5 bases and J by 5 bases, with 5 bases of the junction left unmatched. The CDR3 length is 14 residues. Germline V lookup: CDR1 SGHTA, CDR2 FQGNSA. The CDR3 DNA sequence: TGTGCCAGCAGCGTGGACAGGGAGTATCAGCCCCAGCATTTT. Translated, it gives CASSVDREYQPQHF.

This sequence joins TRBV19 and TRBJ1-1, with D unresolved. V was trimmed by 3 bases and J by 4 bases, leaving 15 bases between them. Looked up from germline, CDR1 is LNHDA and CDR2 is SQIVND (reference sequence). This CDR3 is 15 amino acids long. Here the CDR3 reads CASSIRAAGATEAFF. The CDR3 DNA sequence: TGTGCCAGTAGTATCCGGGCCGCGGGAGCCACTGAAGCTTTCTTT.

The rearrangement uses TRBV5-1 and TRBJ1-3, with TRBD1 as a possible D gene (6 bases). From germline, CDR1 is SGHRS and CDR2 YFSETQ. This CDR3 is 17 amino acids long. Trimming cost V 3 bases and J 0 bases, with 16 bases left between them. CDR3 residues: CASSWASGANSGNTIYF. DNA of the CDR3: TGCGCCAGCAGCTGGGCGTCAGGGGCGAACTCTGGAAACACCATATATTTT.

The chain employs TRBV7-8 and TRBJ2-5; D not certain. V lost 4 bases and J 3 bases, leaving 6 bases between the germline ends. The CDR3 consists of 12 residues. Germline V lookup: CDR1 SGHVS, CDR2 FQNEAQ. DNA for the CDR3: TGTGCCAGCAGCTGGTCGGAAGAGACCCAGTACTTC. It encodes CASSWSEETQYF.

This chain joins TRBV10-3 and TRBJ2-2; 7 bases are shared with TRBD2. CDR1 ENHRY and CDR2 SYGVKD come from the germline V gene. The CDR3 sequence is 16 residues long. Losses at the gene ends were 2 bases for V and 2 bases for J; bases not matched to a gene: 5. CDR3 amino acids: CAISEVGGFNTGELFF. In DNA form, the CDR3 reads TGTGCCATCAGTGAGGTGGGGGGGTTCAACACCGGGGAGCTGTTTTTT.

The CDR3 bases are TGTGCCAGCAGCCCGACGGGACAGGGCCCGGAAAAACTGTTTTTT. Translating gives CASSPTGQGPEKLFF. The V gene is TRBV5-6, the J gene TRBJ1-4; TRBD1 agrees at 9 bases. CDR1 SGHDT and CDR2 YYEEEE come from the germline V gene. J lost 8 bases, V lost 4 bases, and 9 bases had no gene match. The CDR3 is 15 amino acids. The whole variable domain, remainder taken from reference TRBV5-6 and TRBJ1-4, is DAGVTQSPTHLIKTRGQQVTLRCSPKSGHDTVSWYQQALGQGPQFIFQYYEEEERQRGNFPDRFSGHQFPNYSSELNVNALLLGDSALYLCASSPTGQGPEKLFFGSGTQLSVL.

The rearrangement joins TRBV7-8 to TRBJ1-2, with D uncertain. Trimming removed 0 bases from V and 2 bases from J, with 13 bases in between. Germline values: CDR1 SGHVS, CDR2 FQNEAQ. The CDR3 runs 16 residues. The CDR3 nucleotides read TGTGCCAGCAGCTTAGCCCCTAGTGACTTAAACTATGGCTACACCTTC. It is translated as CASSLAPSDLNYGYTF.

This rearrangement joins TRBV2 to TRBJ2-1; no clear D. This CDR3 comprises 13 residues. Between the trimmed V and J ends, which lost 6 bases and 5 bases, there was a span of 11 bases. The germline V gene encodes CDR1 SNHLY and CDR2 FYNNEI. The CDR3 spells CASRPLRHNEQFF. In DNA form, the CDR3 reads TGTGCCAGCAGACCGTTGAGGCACAATGAGCAGTTCTTC.

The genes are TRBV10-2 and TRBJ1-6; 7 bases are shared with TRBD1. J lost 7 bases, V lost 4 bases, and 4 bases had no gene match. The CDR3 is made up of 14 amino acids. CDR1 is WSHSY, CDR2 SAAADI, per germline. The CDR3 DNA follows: TGCGCCAGCAGTGGTGGGACAGAGAATTCACCCCTCCACTTT. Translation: CASSGGTENSPLHF.

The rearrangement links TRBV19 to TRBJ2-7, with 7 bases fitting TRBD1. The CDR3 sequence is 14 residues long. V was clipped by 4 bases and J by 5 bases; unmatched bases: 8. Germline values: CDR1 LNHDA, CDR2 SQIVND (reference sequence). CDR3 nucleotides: TGTGCCAGTAGTAGGGGACAGCCCCTCAACGAGCAGTACTTC. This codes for CASSRGQPLNEQYF. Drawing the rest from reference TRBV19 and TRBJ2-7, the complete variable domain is DGGITQSPKYLFRKEGQNVTLSCEQNLNHDAMYWYRQDPGQGLRLIYYSQIVNDFQKGDIAEGYSVSREKKESFPLTVTSAQKNPTAFYLCASSRGQPLNEQYFGPGTRLTVT.

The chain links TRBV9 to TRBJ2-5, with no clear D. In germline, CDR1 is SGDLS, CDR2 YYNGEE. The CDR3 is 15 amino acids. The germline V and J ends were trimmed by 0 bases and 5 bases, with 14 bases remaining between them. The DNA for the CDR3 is TGTGCCAGCAGCGTAGCTCTCGCTATCAGGGAGACCCAGTACTTC. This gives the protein CASSVALAIRETQYF.

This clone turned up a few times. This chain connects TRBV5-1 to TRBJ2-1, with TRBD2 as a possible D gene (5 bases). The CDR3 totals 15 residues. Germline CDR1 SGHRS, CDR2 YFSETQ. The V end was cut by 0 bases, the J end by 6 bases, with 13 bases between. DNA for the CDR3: TGCGCCAGCAGCTTGGCCGGGAATCCCTCCAATGAGCAGTTCTTC. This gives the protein CASSLAGNPSNEQFF.

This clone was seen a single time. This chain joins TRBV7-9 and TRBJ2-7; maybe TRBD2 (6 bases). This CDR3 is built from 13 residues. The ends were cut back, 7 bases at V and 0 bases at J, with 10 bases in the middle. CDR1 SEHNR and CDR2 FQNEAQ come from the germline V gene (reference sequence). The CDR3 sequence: CASTGTSSYEQYF. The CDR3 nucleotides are TGTGCCAGCACGGGGACTTCCTCCTACGAGCAGTACTTC.